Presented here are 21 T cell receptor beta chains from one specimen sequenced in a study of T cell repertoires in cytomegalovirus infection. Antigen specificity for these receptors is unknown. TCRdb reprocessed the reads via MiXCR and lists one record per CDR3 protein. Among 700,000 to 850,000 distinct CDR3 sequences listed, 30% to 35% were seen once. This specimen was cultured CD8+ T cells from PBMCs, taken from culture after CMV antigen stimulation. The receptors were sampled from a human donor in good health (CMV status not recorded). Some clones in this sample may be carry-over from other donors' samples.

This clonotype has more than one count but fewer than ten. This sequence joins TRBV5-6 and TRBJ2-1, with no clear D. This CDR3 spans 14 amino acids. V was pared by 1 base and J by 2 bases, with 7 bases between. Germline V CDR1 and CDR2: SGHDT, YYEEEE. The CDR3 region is CASSLPRPYNEQFF. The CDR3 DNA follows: TGTGCCAGCAGCTTGCCCAGACCCTACAATGAGCAGTTCTTC.

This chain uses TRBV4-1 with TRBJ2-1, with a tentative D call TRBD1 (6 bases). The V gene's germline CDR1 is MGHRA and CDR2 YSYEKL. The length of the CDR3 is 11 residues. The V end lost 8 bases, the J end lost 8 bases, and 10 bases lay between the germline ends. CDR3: CASASGDEQFF. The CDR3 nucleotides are TGCGCCAGCGCCTCAGGGGATGAGCAGTTCTTC.

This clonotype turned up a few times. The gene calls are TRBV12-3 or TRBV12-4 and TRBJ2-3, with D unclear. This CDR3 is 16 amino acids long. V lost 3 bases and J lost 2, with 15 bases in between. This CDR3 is CASSFTRHEFTDTQYF. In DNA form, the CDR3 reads TGTGCCAGCAGTTTCACCCGACATGAATTCACAGATACGCAGTATTTT.

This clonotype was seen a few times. This CDR3 is CASSSDRVNGYTF. CDR3 nucleotide sequence: TGTGCCAGCAGCTCGGACAGGGTGAATGGCTACACCTTC. The chain has TRBV7-8 and TRBJ1-2; 8 nucleotides agree with TRBD1. V was pared by 4 bases and J by 6 bases, with 4 bases of the junction left unmatched. Germline V CDR1 and CDR2: SGHVS, FQNEAQ. This CDR3 is built from 13 residues.

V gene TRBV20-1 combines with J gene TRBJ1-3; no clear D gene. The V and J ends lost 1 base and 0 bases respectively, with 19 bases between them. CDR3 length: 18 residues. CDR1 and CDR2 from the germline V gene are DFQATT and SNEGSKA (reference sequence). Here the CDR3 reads CSARAVGPPNHSGNTIYF. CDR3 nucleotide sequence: TGCAGTGCTAGAGCCGTAGGTCCTCCCAACCACTCTGGAAACACCATATATTTT.

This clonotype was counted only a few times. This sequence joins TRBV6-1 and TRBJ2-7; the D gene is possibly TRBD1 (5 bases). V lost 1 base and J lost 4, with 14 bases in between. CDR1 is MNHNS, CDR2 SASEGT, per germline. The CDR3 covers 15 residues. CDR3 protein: CASSEGRGPLYEQYF. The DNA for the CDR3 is TGTGCCAGCAGTGAAGGAAGGGGCCCTCTATACGAGCAGTACTTC.

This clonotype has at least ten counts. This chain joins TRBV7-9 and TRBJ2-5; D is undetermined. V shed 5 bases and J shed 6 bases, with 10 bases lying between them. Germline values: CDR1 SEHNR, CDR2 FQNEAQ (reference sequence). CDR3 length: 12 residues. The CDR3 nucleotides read TGTGCCAGCAGCCCCCCGGGCCAGACCCAGTACTTC. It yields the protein CASSPPGQTQYF. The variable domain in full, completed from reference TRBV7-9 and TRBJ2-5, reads DTGVSQNPRHKITKRGQNVTFRCDPISEHNRLYWYRQTLGQGPEFLTYFQNEAQLEKSRLLSDRFSAERPKGSFSTLEIQRTEQGDSAMYLCASSPPGQTQYFGPGTRLLVL.

The CDR3 reads CASSAGGGYGYTF. DNA of the CDR3: TGTGCCAGTAGTGCCGGGGGCGGCTATGGCTACACCTTC. The chain recombines TRBV19 with TRBJ1-2; TRBD1 is a possible D gene (6 bases). The CDR3 covers 13 residues. V was cut by 5 bases and J by 4 bases, with 11 bases left in between. Looked up from germline, CDR1 is LNHDA and CDR2 is SQIVND (reference sequence).

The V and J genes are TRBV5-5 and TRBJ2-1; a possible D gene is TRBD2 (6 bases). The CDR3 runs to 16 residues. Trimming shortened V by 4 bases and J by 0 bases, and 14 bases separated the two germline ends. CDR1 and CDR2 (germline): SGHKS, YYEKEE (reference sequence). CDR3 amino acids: CASSTGLLSSYNEQFF. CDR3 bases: TGTGCCAGCAGCACGGGACTCCTGAGCTCCTACAATGAGCAGTTCTTC.

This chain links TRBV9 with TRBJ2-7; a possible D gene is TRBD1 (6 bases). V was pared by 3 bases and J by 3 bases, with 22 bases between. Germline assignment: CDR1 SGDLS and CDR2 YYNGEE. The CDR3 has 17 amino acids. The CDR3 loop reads CASSDPSGAADLYEQYV. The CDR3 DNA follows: TGTGCCAGCAGCGACCCCTCAGGGGCAGCCGATCTCTACGAGCAGTACGTC.

The CDR3 region has the DNA TGTGCCAGCAGCTCGGACGAAGTCTCCCAAGAGACCCAGTACTTC. Encoded protein: CASSSDEVSQETQYF. The chain employs TRBV7-9 and TRBJ2-5; D gene ambiguous. V gave up 4 bases and J gave up 1 base, with 13 bases separating them. CDR1 is SEHNR and CDR2 is FQNEAQ in the germline V gene (reference sequence). The CDR3 has 15 amino acids.

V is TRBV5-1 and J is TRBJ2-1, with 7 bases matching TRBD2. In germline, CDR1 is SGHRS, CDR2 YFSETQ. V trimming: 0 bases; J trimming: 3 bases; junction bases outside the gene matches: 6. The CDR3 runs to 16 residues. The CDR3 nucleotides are TGCGCCAGCAGCTTGGACGTCGGGGGGATCTACAATGAGCAGTTCTTC. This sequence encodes CASSLDVGGIYNEQFF.

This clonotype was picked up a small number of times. The CDR3 nucleotides read TGTGCCAGTAGTATCATAGGGACCACTGAAGCTTTCTTT. Amino acid sequence: CASSIIGTTEAFF. This rearrangement joins TRBV19 to TRBJ1-1; D might be TRBD1 (5 bases). CDR3 length: 13 residues. Looked up from germline, CDR1 is LNHDA and CDR2 is SQIVND (reference sequence). V was shortened by 3 bases and J by 4 bases, with 9 bases between the two germline ends.

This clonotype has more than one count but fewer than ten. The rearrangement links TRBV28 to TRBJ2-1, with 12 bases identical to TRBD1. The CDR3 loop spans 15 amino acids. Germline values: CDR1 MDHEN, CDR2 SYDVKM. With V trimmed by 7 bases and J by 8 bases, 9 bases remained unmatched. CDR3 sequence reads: CASTAGTGGGDEQFF. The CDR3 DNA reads TGTGCCAGCACCGCCGGGACAGGGGGCGGGGATGAGCAGTTCTTC.

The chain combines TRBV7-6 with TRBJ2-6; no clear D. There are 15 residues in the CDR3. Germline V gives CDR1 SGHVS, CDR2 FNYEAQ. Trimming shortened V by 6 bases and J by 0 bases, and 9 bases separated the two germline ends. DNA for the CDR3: TGTGCCAGCAGTTTTGCCAGCTCTGGGGCCAACGTCCTGACTTTC. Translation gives CASSFASSGANVLTF.

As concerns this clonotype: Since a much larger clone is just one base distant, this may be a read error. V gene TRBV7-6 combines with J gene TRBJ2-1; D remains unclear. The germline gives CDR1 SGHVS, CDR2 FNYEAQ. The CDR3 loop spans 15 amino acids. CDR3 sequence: CASTPFAVALNEQIF. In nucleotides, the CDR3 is TGTGCCAGCACCCCGTTTGCGGTGGCTCTCAATGAGCAGATCTTC.

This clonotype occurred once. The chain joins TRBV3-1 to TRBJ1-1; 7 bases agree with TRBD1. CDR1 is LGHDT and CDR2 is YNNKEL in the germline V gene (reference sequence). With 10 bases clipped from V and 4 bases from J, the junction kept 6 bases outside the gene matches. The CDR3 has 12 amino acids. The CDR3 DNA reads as TGTGCCACAAAAGGACAGGCCACTGAAGCTTTCTTT. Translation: CATKGQATEAFF. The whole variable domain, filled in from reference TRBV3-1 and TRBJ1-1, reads DTAVSQTPKYLVTQMGNDKSIKCEQNLGHDTMYWYKQDSKKFLKIMFSYNNKELIINETVPNRFSPKSPDKAHLNLHINSLELGDSAVYFCATKGQATEAFFGQGTRLTVV.

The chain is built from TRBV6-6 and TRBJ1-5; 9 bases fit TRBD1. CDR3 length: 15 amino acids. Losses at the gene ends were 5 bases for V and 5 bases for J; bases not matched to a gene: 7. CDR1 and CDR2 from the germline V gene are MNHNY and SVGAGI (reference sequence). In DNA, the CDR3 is TGTGCCAGCAGTCTCCGGGACAGGGTCCATCAGCCCCAGCATTTT. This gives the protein CASSLRDRVHQPQHF.

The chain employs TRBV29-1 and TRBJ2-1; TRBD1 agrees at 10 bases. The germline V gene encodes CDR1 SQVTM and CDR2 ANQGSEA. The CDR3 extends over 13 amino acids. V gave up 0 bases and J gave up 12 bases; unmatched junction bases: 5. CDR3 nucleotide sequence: TGCAGCGTTGAAGACGGGACAGGGGCCGTGCAGTTCTTC. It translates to CSVEDGTGAVQFF.

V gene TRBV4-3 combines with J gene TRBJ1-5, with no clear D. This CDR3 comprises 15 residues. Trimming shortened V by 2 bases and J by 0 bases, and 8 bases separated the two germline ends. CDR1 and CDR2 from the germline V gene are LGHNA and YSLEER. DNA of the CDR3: TGCGCCAGCAGCCAATTGCACTATAGCAATCAGCCCCAGCATTTT. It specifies CASSQLHYSNQPQHF.

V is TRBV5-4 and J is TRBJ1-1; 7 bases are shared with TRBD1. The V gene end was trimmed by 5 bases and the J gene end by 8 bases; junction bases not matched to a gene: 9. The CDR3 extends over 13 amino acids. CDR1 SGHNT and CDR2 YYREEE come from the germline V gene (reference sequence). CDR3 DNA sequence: TGTGCCAGCAGGGGGACAGATCGAACCGAAGCTTTCTTT. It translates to CASRGTDRTEAFF.